This T cell receptor beta chain is from a study of early T cells in non-severe SARS-CoV-2 infection. MiXCR was run by TCRdb on the 5' RACE reads, yielding one entry per CDR3 protein. Counted here are 55,000 to 75,000 distinct CDR3 sequences, 9.5% to 13% occurring once; the ten biggest clones make up roughly 6%. V was clipped by 11 bases and J by 6 bases, with 5 bases between them. This CDR3 region has 8 residues. The germline V gene encodes CDR1 SGHDN and CDR2 FVKESK. This sequence originates from an adult who was a healthcare worker with PCR-confirmed SARS-CoV-2 infection or an uninfected control (not recorded which). Source material: whole blood. The rearrangement links TRBV14 to TRBJ2-7, with D unresolved. The CDR3 nucleotides read TGTGCCTGGGGCGAGCAGTACTTC. This translates into CAWGEQYF.